This record concerns one T cell receptor (beta chain) sequence. Investigators divided CD4+ cells into CD45RA+ naive and CD45RA-negative memory subsets. In the original processing: Sequence data from immunoSEQ were junction-only and lacked quality scores; consequently, filtering differed. The protocol was immunoSEQ multiplex PCR, while the TCRdb copy is restricted to in-frame clones and leaves out a portion. The DNA was the basis for D and trimming; V, J and clone size are from that table. The table lists around 1.1 million clones, more than 75% of them singletons. The data stem from a study of shared clonotypes between healthy human individuals. Study as a whole: The study used three CD4 naive, three CD4 memory, two CD8 naive and one CD8 memory plate per donor.

Sequencing was done on a sample of memory CD4+ T cells from PBMCs. Specified subset: CD45RA-negative fraction. The clonotype comes from a young man in good health. Some clones in this sample may be carry-over from other donors' samples.

The CDR3 spells CAISGARHEQFF. As DNA, the CDR3 is TGTGCCATCAGCGGGGCCCGTCATGAGCAGTTCTTC. This chain joins TRBV10-3 and TRBJ2-1; D may correspond to TRBD1 or TRBD2 (5 bases each). V was pared by 6 bases and J by 8 bases, with 11 bases between. Per the germline V gene, CDR1 is ENHRY and CDR2 is SYGVKD. This CDR3 has 12 residues.